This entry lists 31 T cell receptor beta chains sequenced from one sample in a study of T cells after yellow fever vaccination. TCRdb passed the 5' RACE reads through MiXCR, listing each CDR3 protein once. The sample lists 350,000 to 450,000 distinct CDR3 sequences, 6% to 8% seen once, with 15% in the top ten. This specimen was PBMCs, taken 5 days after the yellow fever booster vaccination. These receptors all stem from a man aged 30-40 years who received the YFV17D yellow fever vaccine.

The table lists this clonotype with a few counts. This CDR3 is CASSQEGVETQYF. The CDR3 nucleotides read TGTGCCAGCAGCCAAGAAGGTGTAGAGACCCAGTACTTC. The chain combines TRBV4-2 with TRBJ2-5, with D unclear. The ends were cut back, 0 bases at V and 4 bases at J, with 6 bases in the middle. The CDR3 is 13 amino acids. Germline V CDR1 and CDR2: LGHNA, YNFKEQ.

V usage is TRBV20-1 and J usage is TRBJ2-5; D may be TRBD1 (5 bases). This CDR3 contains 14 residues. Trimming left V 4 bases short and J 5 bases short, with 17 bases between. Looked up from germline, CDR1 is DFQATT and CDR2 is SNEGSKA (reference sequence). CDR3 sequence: CSAIGPQQEETQYF. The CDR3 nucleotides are TGCAGTGCTATCGGGCCCCAACAGGAGGAGACCCAGTACTTC.

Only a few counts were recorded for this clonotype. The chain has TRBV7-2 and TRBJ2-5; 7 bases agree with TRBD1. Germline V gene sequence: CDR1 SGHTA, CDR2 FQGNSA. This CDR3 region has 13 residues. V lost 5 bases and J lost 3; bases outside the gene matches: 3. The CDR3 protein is CASSRQGKETQYF. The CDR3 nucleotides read TGTGCCAGCAGCCGACAGGGAAAAGAGACCCAGTACTTC.

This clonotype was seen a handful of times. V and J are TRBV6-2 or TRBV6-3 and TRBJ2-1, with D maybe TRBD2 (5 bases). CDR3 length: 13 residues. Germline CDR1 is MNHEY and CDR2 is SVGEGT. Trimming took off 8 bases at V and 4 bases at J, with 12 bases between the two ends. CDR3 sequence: CASLSGEYNEQFF. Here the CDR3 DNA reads TGTGCCAGCCTGAGCGGCGAGTACAATGAGCAGTTCTTC.

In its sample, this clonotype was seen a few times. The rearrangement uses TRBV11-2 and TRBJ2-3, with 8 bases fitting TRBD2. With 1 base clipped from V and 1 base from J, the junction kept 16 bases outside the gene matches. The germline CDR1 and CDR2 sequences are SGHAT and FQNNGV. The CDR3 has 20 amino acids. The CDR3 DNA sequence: TGTGCCAGCAGCTTAGGTCGGGGCGGCGGGAGGTATACGGGCACAGATACGCAGTATTTT. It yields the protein CASSLGRGGGRYTGTDTQYF.

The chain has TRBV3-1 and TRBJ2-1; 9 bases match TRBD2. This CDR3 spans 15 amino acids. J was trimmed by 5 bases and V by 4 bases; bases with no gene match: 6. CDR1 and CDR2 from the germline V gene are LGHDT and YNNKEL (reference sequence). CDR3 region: CASSLSGSGNNEQFF. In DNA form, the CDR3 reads TGTGCCAGCAGCCTTAGCGGGAGTGGCAACAATGAGCAGTTCTTC.

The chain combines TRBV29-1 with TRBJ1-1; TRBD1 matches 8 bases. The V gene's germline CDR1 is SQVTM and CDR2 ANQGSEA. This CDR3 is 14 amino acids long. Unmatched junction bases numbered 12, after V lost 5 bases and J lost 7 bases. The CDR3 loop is CSVIAFADRDEAFF. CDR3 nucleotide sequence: TGCAGCGTTATCGCTTTTGCGGACAGGGATGAAGCTTTCTTT.

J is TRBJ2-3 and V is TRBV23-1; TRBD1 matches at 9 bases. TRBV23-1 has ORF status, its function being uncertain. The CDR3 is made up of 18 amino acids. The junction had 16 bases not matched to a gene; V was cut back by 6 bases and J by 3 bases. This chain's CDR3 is CASSPTKGQGKSTDTQYF. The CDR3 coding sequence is TGCGCCAGCAGCCCGACTAAAGGACAGGGGAAAAGTACAGATACGCAGTATTTT.

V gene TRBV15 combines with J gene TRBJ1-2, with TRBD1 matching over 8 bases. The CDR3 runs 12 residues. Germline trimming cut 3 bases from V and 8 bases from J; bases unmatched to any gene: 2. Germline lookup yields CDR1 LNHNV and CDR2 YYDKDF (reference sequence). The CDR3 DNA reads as TGTGCCACCAGCAGCGCAGGGGGCGGCTACACCTTC. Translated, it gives CATSSAGGGYTF.

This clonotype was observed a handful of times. This CDR3 is CASSQWVGVSTGELFF. CDR3 coding DNA: TGCGCCAGCAGCCAATGGGTAGGGGTTTCCACCGGGGAGCTGTTTTTT. The chain combines TRBV4-1 with TRBJ2-2, with D possibly matching TRBD1 (5 bases). Germline V lookup: CDR1 MGHRA, CDR2 YSYEKL. The CDR3 loop spans 16 amino acids. The ends were cut back, 2 bases at V and 4 bases at J, with 14 bases in the middle.

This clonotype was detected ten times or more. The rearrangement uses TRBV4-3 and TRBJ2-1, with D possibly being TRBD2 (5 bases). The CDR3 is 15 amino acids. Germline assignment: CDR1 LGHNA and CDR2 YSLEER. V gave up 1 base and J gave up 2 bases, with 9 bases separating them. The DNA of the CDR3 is TGCGCCAGCAGCCAAGGGTCTAGCCCCTACAATGAGCAGTTCTTC. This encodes CASSQGSSPYNEQFF.

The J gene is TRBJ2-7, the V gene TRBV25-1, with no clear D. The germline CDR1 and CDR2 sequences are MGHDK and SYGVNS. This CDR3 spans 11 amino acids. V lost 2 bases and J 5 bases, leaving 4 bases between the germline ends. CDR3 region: CASSEENEQYF. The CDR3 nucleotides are TGTGCCAGCAGTGAAGAGAACGAGCAGTACTTC.

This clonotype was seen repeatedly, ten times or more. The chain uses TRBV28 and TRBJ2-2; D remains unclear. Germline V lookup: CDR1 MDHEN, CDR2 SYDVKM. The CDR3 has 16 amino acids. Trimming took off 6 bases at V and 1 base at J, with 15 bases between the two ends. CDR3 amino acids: CASRAMRNLNTGELFF. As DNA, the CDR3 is TGTGCCAGCAGGGCTATGAGGAATCTGAACACCGGGGAGCTGTTTTTT.

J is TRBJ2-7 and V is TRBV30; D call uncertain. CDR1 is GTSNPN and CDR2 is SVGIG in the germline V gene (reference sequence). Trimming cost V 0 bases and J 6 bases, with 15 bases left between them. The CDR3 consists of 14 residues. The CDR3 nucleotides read TGTGCCTGGAGTGTATCGAGCAGCGCTACCGAGCAGTACTTC. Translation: CAWSVSSSATEQYF. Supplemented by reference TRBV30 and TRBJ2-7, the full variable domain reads SQTIHQWPATLVQPVGSPLSLECTVEGTSNPNLYWYRQAAGRGLQLLFYSVGIGQISSEVPQNLSASRPQDRQFILSSKKLLLSDSGFYLCAWSVSSSATEQYFGPGTRLTVT.

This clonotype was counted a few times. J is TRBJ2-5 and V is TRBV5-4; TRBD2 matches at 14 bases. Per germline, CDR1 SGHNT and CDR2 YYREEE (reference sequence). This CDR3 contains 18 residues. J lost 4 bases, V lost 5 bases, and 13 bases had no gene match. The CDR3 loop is CASRAGTSGSPGRETQYF. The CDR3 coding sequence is TGTGCCAGCAGGGCCGGGACTAGCGGGAGCCCGGGCCGAGAGACCCAGTACTTC.

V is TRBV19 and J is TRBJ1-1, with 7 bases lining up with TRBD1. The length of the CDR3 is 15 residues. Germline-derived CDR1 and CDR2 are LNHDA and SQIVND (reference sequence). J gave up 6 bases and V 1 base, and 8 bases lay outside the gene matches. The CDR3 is CASSIGGGGGSEAFF. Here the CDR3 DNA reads TGTGCCAGTAGTATAGGAGGAGGGGGCGGTTCTGAAGCTTTCTTT.

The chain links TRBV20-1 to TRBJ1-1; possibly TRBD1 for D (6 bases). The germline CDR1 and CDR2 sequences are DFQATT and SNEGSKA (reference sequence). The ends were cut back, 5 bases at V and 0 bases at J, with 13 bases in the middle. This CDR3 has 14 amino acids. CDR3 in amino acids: CSARAGGLNTEAFF. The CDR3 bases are TGCAGTGCTCGAGCCGGGGGCCTGAACACTGAAGCTTTCTTT.

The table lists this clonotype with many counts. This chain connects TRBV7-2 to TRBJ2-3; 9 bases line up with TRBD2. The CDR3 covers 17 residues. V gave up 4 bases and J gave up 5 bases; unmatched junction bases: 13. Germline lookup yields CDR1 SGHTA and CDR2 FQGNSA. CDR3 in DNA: TGTGCCAGCAGCTCCTTACCCGGCGGGAGGGCCAAAGATACGCAGTATTTT. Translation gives CASSSLPGGRAKDTQYF.

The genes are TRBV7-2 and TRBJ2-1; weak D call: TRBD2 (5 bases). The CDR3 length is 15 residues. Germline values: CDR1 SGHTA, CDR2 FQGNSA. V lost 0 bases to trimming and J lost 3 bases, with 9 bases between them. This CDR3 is CASSLAGVVYNEQFF. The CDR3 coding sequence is TGTGCCAGCAGCTTAGCGGGAGTGGTCTACAATGAGCAGTTCTTC.

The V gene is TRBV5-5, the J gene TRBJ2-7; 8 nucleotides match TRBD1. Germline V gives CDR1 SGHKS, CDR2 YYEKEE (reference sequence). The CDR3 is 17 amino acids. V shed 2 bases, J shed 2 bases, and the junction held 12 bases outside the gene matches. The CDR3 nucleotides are TGTGCCAGCAGCTTTGGGTCTGACAGGGGTTGGGCCTACGAGCAGTACTTC. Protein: CASSFGSDRGWAYEQYF.

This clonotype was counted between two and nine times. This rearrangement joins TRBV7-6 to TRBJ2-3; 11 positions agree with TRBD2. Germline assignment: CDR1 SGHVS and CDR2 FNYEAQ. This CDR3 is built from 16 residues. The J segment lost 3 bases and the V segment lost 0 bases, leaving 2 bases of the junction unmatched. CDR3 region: CASSLAASGRTDTQYF. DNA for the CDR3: TGTGCCAGCAGCTTAGCGGCTAGCGGGAGGACAGATACGCAGTATTTT.

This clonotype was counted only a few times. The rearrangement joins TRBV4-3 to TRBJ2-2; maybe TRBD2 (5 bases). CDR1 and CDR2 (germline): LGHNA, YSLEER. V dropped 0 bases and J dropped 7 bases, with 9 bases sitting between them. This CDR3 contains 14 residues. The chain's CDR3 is CASSQDLRDGELFF. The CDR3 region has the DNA TGCGCCAGCAGCCAAGATCTACGGGACGGGGAGCTGTTTTTT.

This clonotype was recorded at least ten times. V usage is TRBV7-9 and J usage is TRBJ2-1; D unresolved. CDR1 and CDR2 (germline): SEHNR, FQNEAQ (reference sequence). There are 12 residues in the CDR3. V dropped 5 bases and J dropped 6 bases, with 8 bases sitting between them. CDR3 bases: TGTGCCAGCAGCCATCGGCCCAATGAGCAGTTCTTC. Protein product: CASSHRPNEQFF.

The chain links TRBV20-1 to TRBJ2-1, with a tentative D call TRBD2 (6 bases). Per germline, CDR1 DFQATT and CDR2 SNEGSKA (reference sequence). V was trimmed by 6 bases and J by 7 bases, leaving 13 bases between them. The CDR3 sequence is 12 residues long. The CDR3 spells CSAPGRSNEQFF. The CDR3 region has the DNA TGCAGTGCCCCGGGGAGGTCGAATGAGCAGTTCTTC.

CDR3 sequence: CASSTRTGVVDTQYF. CDR3 DNA sequence: TGTGCCAGCAGTACGCGGACGGGCGTTGTGGATACGCAGTATTTT. The chain combines TRBV12-3 or TRBV12-4 with TRBJ2-3; D call uncertain. The CDR3 is 15 residues long. V was clipped by 5 bases and J by 6 bases, with 18 bases between them.

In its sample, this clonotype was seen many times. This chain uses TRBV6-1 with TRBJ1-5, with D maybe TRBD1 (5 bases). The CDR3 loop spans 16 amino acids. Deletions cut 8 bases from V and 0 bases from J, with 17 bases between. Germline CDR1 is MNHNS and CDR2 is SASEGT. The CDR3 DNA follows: TGTGCCAGCTCATTAGCGCAGGGCAATAGCAATCAGCCCCAGCATTTT. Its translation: CASSLAQGNSNQPQHF.

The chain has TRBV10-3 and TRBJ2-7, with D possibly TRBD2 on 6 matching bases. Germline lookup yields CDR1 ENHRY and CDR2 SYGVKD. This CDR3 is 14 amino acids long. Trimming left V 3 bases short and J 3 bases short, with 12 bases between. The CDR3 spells CAISDQTSFYEQYF. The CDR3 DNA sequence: TGTGCCATCAGTGACCAGACTAGTTTCTACGAGCAGTACTTC.

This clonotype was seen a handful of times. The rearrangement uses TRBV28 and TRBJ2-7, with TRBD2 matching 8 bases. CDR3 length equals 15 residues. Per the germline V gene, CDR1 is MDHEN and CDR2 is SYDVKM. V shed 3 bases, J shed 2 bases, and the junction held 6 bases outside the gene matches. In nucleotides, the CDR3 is TGTGCCAGCAGTTTCCCGGGGCGGGAGGCCTACGAGCAGTACTTC. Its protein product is CASSFPGREAYEQYF. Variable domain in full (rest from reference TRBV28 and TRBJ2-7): DVKVTQSSRYLVKRTGEKVFLECVQDMDHENMFWYRQDPGLGLRLIYFSYDVKMKEKGDIPEGYSVSREKKERFSLILESASTNQTSMYLCASSFPGREAYEQYFGPGTRLTVT.

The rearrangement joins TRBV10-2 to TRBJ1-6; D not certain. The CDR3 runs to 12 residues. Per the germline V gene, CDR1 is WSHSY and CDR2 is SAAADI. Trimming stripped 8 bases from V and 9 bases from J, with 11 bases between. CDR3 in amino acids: CASSPPSSPLHF. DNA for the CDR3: TGCGCCAGCTCCCCTCCGAGTTCACCCCTCCACTTT.

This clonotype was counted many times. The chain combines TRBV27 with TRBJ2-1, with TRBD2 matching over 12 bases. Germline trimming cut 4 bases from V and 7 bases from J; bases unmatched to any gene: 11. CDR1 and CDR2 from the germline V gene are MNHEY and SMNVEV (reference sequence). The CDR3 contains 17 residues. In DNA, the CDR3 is TGTGCCAGCAGTTCCCCCTCGACTAGCGGGAGTATAAATGAGCAGTTCTTC. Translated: CASSSPSTSGSINEQFF.

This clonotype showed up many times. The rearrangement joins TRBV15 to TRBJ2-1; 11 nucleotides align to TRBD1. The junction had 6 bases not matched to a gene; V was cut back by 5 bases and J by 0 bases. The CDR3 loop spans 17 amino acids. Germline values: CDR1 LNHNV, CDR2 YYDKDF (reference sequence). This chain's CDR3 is CATSSDRGRSSYNEQFF. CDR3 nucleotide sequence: TGTGCCACCAGCTCGGACAGGGGGCGAAGCTCCTACAATGAGCAGTTCTTC.